The 23 T cell receptor beta chains given below trace back to one sample, sequenced in a study of T-cell memory formation after mild COVID-19. Each CDR3 protein is one row after TCRdb ran MiXCR on the 5' RACE reads. The sample records a few hundred thousand distinct CDR3 sequences, 20% to 25% being singletons. Sequences were obtained from PBMCs or a T cell subset sorted from them (not recorded which). Source of these receptors: an adult woman who had mild COVID-19 (a few samples of this study predate the infection). Cell type and time point are not known.

This clonotype was seen a few times. J is TRBJ2-1 and V is TRBV3-1; D is unclear. Germline CDR1 LGHDT, CDR2 YNNKEL (reference sequence). V lost 1 base, J lost 6 bases, and 1 base lay in between. The length of the CDR3 is 11 residues. CDR3 DNA: TGTGCCAGCAGCCAAGCCAATGAGCAGTTCTTC. It yields the protein CASSQANEQFF.

The V and J genes are TRBV7-2 and TRBJ2-1; 9 bases map to TRBD2. V dropped 5 bases and J dropped 9; count of bases not matched to a gene: 14. The V gene's germline CDR1 is SGHTA and CDR2 FQGNSA. This CDR3 comprises 16 residues. Written as DNA, the CDR3 is TGTGCCAGCAGCCCAGTGGGGCGGGGGGGATACGGTGAGCAGTTCTTC. Amino acid sequence: CASSPVGRGGYGEQFF.

This chain links TRBV7-9 with TRBJ2-3; D remains unclear. Per germline, CDR1 SEHNR and CDR2 FQNEAQ (reference sequence). Trimming took 1 base from V and 4 from J, leaving 6 bases between them. This CDR3 is built from 13 residues. The CDR3 DNA reads as TGTGCCAGCAGCTTAGTTCAGCCAGATACGCAGTATTTT. As protein: CASSLVQPDTQYF.

This clonotype occurred a few times. This may be a read error: a much more frequent sequence differs by one nucleotide. V and J are TRBV14 and TRBJ1-1, with D unresolved. Per germline, CDR1 SGHDN and CDR2 FVKESK. Trimming stripped 1 base from V and 1 base from J, with 4 bases between. The CDR3 spans 13 residues. CDR3 nucleotides: TGTGCCAGCAGCCAAGCAGGGAACACTGAAGCTTTCTTT. Amino acids: CASSQAGNTEAFF.

This sequence joins TRBV29-1 and TRBJ1-1, with TRBD1 identical over 8 bases. Germline CDR1 is SQVTM and CDR2 is ANQGSEA. The CDR3 is 12 residues long. With V trimmed by 7 bases and J by 6 bases, 7 bases remained unmatched. The CDR3 nucleotides are TGCAGCGCTCCTGACAGGGGCCCTGAAGCTTTCTTT. It translates to CSAPDRGPEAFF.

The V call is TRBV6-1, the J call TRBJ2-7, with 7 bases identical to TRBD1. The germline gives CDR1 MNHNS, CDR2 SASEGT. The CDR3 extends over 16 amino acids. Unmatched junction bases numbered 8, after V lost 0 bases and J lost 3 bases. The CDR3 nucleotides are TGTGCCAGCAGTGAAGCTCCGTTGGGACAGTTCTACGAGCAGTACTTC. Amino acids: CASSEAPLGQFYEQYF.

V is TRBV15 and J is TRBJ2-1; D is ambiguous. The CDR3 runs to 15 residues. Germline assignment: CDR1 LNHNV and CDR2 YYDKDF (reference sequence). Trimming stripped 0 bases from V and 8 bases from J, with 14 bases between. The DNA for the CDR3 is TGTGCCACCAGCAGAGATATAGGCCACCAAGATGAGCAGTTCTTC. Protein product: CATSRDIGHQDEQFF.

This clonotype was seen a few times. V usage is TRBV7-9 and J usage is TRBJ2-4; the D gene is possibly TRBD2 (5 bases). V was cut by 2 bases and J by 2 bases, with 7 bases left in between. This CDR3 spans 14 amino acids. The V gene's germline CDR1 is SEHNR and CDR2 FQNEAQ (reference sequence). The CDR3 region has the DNA TGTGCCAGCAGCTTATCGGGAACCAAAAACATTCAGTACTTC. Translation: CASSLSGTKNIQYF.

There are a few counts of this clonotype. V and J are TRBV20-1 and TRBJ2-1; 7 nucleotides agree with TRBD2. V trimming: 3 bases; J trimming: 7 bases; junction bases outside the gene matches: 9. Germline V lookup: CDR1 DFQATT, CDR2 SNEGSKA (reference sequence). The length of the CDR3 is 14 residues. The CDR3 bases are TGCAGTGCTAGTTTCAGCGGGGAACGGAATGAGCAGTTCTTC. This gives the protein CSASFSGERNEQFF.

The sample holds a few counts of this clonotype. The rearrangement uses TRBV7-8 and TRBJ2-2; TRBD1 aligns across 7 bases. The J segment lost 8 bases and the V segment lost 5 bases, leaving 11 bases of the junction unmatched. Germline CDR1 and CDR2: SGHVS and FQNEAQ. This CDR3 spans 15 amino acids. The CDR3 DNA follows: TGTGCCAGCAGCGAGCTACAGGGGCTCGCAGGGGAGCTGTTTTTT. It is translated as CASSELQGLAGELFF.

A remark on this clonotype: The junction departs from the called germline gene at one end, perhaps through a read error. The V and J genes are TRBV7-9 and TRBJ2-1, with 9 bases fitting TRBD2. Looked up from germline, CDR1 is SEHNR and CDR2 is FQNEAQ (reference sequence). The length of the CDR3 is 12 residues. CDR3 DNA sequence: TGTGCCAGCAGCTTAGAAGCGGGAGGTAACGTCTTC. Amino acids: CASSLEAGGNVF.

This clonotype turned up a few times. The chain combines TRBV7-8 with TRBJ2-4; tentatively, D is TRBD2 (7 bases). V lost 4 bases and J 2 bases, leaving 18 bases between the germline ends. From germline, CDR1 is SGHVS and CDR2 FQNEAQ. This CDR3 is 17 amino acids long. For the CDR3, the DNA is TGTGCCAGCAGCTCGAAGGGGGGGGCGAGGACCAAAAACATTCAGTACTTC. Protein product: CASSSKGGARTKNIQYF.

This clonotype was seen a handful of times. CDR3 loop: CMATRTVREKLFF. The DNA for the CDR3 is TGCATGGCCACCCGGACAGTTCGGGAAAAACTGTTTTTT. The chain uses TRBV20-1 and TRBJ1-4, with D perhaps matching TRBD1 (6 bases). CDR1 DFQATT and CDR2 SNEGSKA come from the germline V gene (reference sequence). The length of the CDR3 is 13 residues.

The chain carries TRBV6-5 and TRBJ2-3; D gene unclear. The CDR3 runs 16 residues. The V gene's germline CDR1 is MNHEY and CDR2 SVGAGI. Trimming removed 1 base at V and 0 bases at J, with 11 bases between. CDR3 nucleotide sequence: TGTGCCAGCAGTTACTTCTCGACACCTAGCACAGATACGCAGTATTTT. This sequence encodes CASSYFSTPSTDTQYF.

This clonotype was picked up a small number of times. The genes are TRBV12-3 or TRBV12-4 and TRBJ1-2; D is unresolved. This CDR3 contains 12 residues. Trimming removed 6 bases at V and 4 bases at J, with 9 bases between. CDR3 sequence (DNA): TGTGCCAGCAGCCTGGCCTCCTATGGCTACACCTTC. Its protein is CASSLASYGYTF.

The sample holds a few counts of this clonotype. The J gene is TRBJ2-1, the V gene TRBV5-1; TRBD1 matches 8 bases. Germline trimming cut 0 bases from V and 6 bases from J; bases unmatched to any gene: 8. Germline CDR1 and CDR2: SGHRS and YFSETQ. CDR3 length: 16 residues. CDR3 protein: CASSLAGAGGINEQFF. CDR3 DNA: TGCGCCAGCAGCTTGGCCGGGGCAGGGGGCATCAATGAGCAGTTCTTC.

Only a few counts were recorded for this clonotype. The V call is TRBV5-1, the J call TRBJ1-4; D ambiguous. CDR1 is SGHRS and CDR2 is YFSETQ in the germline V gene. Deletions cut 3 bases from V and 0 bases from J, with 12 bases between. The CDR3 totals 16 residues. The CDR3 sequence is CASSSAPTATNEKLFF. The CDR3 bases are TGCGCCAGCAGCTCGGCCCCTACCGCAACTAATGAAAAACTGTTTTTT. The full variable domain, with the rest looked up from reference TRBV5-1 and TRBJ1-4, is KAGVTQTPRYLIKTRGQQVTLSCSPISGHRSVSWYQQTPGQGLQFLFEYFSETQRNKGNFPGRFSGRQFSNSRSEMNVSTLELGDSALYLCASSSAPTATNEKLFFGSGTQLSVL.

DNA for the CDR3: TGTGCCAGCAGTCCCGGGCGGGAACTGTTTTTT. Residues: CASSPGRELFF. The chain carries TRBV12-3 or TRBV12-4 and TRBJ1-4; D is unclear. The V gene lost 5 bases and the J gene lost 12 bases, with 10 bases spanning the gap. CDR3 length equals 11 residues.

The V gene is TRBV4-2, the J gene TRBJ2-3; D possibly matches TRBD1 or TRBD2 (5 bases each). The CDR3 has 16 residues. Germline V lookup: CDR1 LGHNA, CDR2 YNFKEQ. The V end was cut by 1 base, the J end by 1 base, with 12 bases between. The CDR3 here is CASSQGGARGTDTQYF. The CDR3 nucleotides read TGTGCCAGCAGCCAAGGAGGGGCCCGAGGCACAGATACGCAGTATTTT.

This clonotype was counted between two and nine times. The chain is built from TRBV2 and TRBJ1-6, with D possibly TRBD1 on 6 matching bases. The CDR3 runs 12 residues. V lost 8 bases to trimming and J lost 7 bases, with 9 bases between them. CDR1 SNHLY and CDR2 FYNNEI come from the germline V gene. CDR3 region: CASGTLNSPLHF. CDR3 coding DNA: TGTGCCAGCGGGACACTCAATTCACCCCTCCACTTT.

The rearrangement links TRBV7-9 to TRBJ1-2; a weak D match, TRBD1 (6 bases). The germline V and J ends were trimmed by 4 bases and 11 bases, with 11 bases remaining between them. Germline assignment: CDR1 SEHNR and CDR2 FQNEAQ (reference sequence). This CDR3 is 11 amino acids long. CDR3 in DNA: TGTGCCAGCAGCTCGCGGGACATTTACACCTTC. This sequence encodes CASSSRDIYTF.

CDR3 loop: CATSDGTVRNEAFF. CDR3 DNA sequence: TGTGCCACCAGTGATGGGACAGTGAGGAATGAAGCTTTCTTT. V is TRBV24-1 and J is TRBJ1-1, with 7 nucleotides matching TRBD1. V shed 3 bases, J shed 7 bases, and the junction held 7 bases outside the gene matches. Germline CDR1 and CDR2: KGHDR and SFDVKD. The CDR3 covers 14 residues.

V is TRBV5-6 and J is TRBJ2-1, with D possibly TRBD1 on 5 matching bases. The germline V gene encodes CDR1 SGHDT and CDR2 YYEEEE. The CDR3 sequence is 12 residues long. V lost 4 bases and J 9 bases, leaving 11 bases between the germline ends. In DNA form, the CDR3 reads TGTGCCAGCAGCCGAATAGGGGTTGAGCAGTTCTTC. This encodes CASSRIGVEQFF.